Listed here are 22 T cell receptor beta chains from one sample, sequenced in a study of T cell changes during pregnancy in multiple sclerosis. The assay was immunoSEQ multiplex PCR, and TCRdb's table has in-frame clones only and misses some. The table shows roughly 60,000 clones, with around 90% occurring only once. Sample: peripheral blood, taken in the second trimester of pregnancy. Receptors were obtained from a female donor with multiple sclerosis, enrolled in a pregnancy study.

The chain employs TRBV7-2 and TRBJ1-5, with D hard to call. Deletions cut 1 base from V and 7 bases from J, with 8 bases between. The CDR3 is 13 residues long. Germline assignment: CDR1 SGHTA and CDR2 FQGNSA. The CDR3 bases are TGTGCCAGCAGCTTAGGAGGGTGGCAGCCCCAGCATTTT. Residues: CASSLGGWQPQHF.

This chain uses TRBV10-1 with TRBJ1-1; TRBD1 might be the D (5 bases). The V and J ends lost 4 bases and 3 bases respectively, with 12 bases between them. The germline V gene encodes CDR1 WNHNN and CDR2 SYGVQD (reference sequence). This CDR3 spans 14 amino acids. The DNA for the CDR3 is TGCGCCAGCAGTGGAGGGACTTGGGACACTGAAGCTTTCTTT. Residues: CASSGGTWDTEAFF.

The chain combines TRBV4-1 with TRBJ2-1, with TRBD1 matching over 9 bases. The ends lost 0 bases at V and 5 bases at J; junction bases unmatched: 11. This CDR3 region has 18 residues. Germline CDR1 MGHRA, CDR2 YSYEKL. Here the CDR3 reads CASSQDTTGTGYHNEQFF. CDR3 DNA sequence: TGCGCCAGCAGCCAAGACACGACCGGGACAGGGTACCACAATGAGCAGTTCTTC.

V is TRBV7-9 and J is TRBJ2-3; TRBD2 is a possible D gene (6 bases). Deletions cut 2 bases from V and 4 bases from J, with 16 bases between. CDR1 is SEHNR and CDR2 is FQNEAQ in the germline V gene (reference sequence). This CDR3 is built from 16 residues. The CDR3 reads CASSLNGREIADTQYF. The CDR3 DNA reads as TGTGCCAGCAGCTTAAACGGGAGAGAGATCGCAGATACGCAGTATTTT. The full variable domain, completed using reference TRBV7-9 and TRBJ2-3, is DTGVSQNPRHKITKRGQNVTFRCDPISEHNRLYWYRQTLGQGPEFLTYFQNEAQLEKSRLLSDRFSAERPKGSFSTLEIQRTEQGDSAMYLCASSLNGREIADTQYFGPGTRLTVL.

This clone was found once. In nucleotides, the CDR3 is TGTGCCTGGAGATCAGCGGGACACGGGTCCCAGTACTTC. Residues: CAWRSAGHGSQYF. V usage is TRBV30 and J usage is TRBJ2-5; possible D gene TRBD2, 7 bases. V was trimmed by 3 bases and J by 9 bases, leaving 17 bases between them. The CDR3 runs to 13 residues. Germline V gene lookup returns CDR1 GTSNPN and CDR2 SVGIG (reference sequence).

V gene TRBV5-6 combines with J gene TRBJ2-7; 14 nucleotides agree with TRBD2. In germline, CDR1 is SGHDT, CDR2 YYEEEE. The V and J ends lost 3 bases and 6 bases, in that order; junction bases with no gene match: 8. The CDR3 runs to 16 residues. CDR3 region: CASSSPGLAGVSEQYF. The DNA of the CDR3 is TGTGCCAGCAGCTCTCCGGGACTAGCGGGAGTCTCCGAGCAGTACTTC. The full variable domain, in which reference TRBV5-6 and TRBJ2-7 provide the parts outside the CDR3, is DAGVTQSPTHLIKTRGQQVTLRCSPKSGHDTVSWYQQALGQGPQFIFQYYEEEERQRGNFPDRFSGHQFPNYSSELNVNALLLGDSALYLCASSSPGLAGVSEQYFGPGTRLTVT.

Here the CDR3 DNA reads TGCGCCAGCAGCCCGGGACTAGAGCTGAACAATGAGCAGTTCTTC. This encodes CASSPGLELNNEQFF. The chain links TRBV5-1 to TRBJ2-1; TRBD2 agrees at 8 bases. The germline V gene encodes CDR1 SGHRS and CDR2 YFSETQ. This CDR3 is built from 15 residues. The V and J ends lost 4 bases and 5 bases, in that order; junction bases with no gene match: 8.

The chain recombines TRBV5-1 with TRBJ2-4; 11 bases align to TRBD1. The CDR3 runs to 15 residues. V gave up 4 bases and J gave up 5 bases; unmatched junction bases: 5. CDR1 SGHRS and CDR2 YFSETQ come from the germline V gene. The CDR3 nucleotides read TGCGCCAGCAGCGCGAGGACAGGGGGCCAAAACATTCAGTACTTC. Translation gives CASSARTGGQNIQYF. The whole variable domain, filled in from reference TRBV5-1 and TRBJ2-4, reads KAGVTQTPRYLIKTRGQQVTLSCSPISGHRSVSWYQQTPGQGLQFLFEYFSETQRNKGNFPGRFSGRQFSNSRSEMNVSTLELGDSALYLCASSARTGGQNIQYFGAGTRLSVL.

V is TRBV5-1 and J is TRBJ2-1; 9 bases are shared with TRBD2. The CDR3 is 15 amino acids. CDR1 SGHRS and CDR2 YFSETQ come from the germline V gene. Trimming removed 4 bases from V and 7 bases from J; junction bases left unmatched: 9. The CDR3 coding sequence is TGCGCCAGCAGCGAGGATAGGACTAGCGTAAATGAGCAGTTCTTC. Translated, it gives CASSEDRTSVNEQFF.

This rearrangement joins TRBV13 to TRBJ1-1, with D maybe TRBD1 (5 bases). CDR3 length: 15 residues. The germline V gene has CDR1 PRHDT and CDR2 FYEKMQ (reference sequence). V was clipped by 4 bases and J by 10 bases, with 22 bases between them. As DNA, the CDR3 is TGTGCCAGCAGCTCCCTCTTAGGTCTGGGGACTAGAGCTTTCTTT. Its protein is CASSSLLGLGTRAFF.

The chain has TRBV19 and TRBJ2-6, with D tentatively TRBD1 (5 bases). CDR3 length: 16 residues. Germline CDR1 reads LNHDA; CDR2 reads SQIVND (reference sequence). V was pared by 5 bases and J by 2 bases, with 13 bases between. The CDR3 loop is CASSEQDHPGANVLTF. The CDR3 DNA reads as TGTGCCAGTAGTGAACAGGATCATCCTGGGGCCAACGTCCTGACTTTC.

The chain carries TRBV30 and TRBJ2-7; TRBD1 agrees at 7 bases. Germline V CDR1 and CDR2: GTSNPN, SVGIG (reference sequence). V shed 2 bases, J shed 2 bases, and the junction held 15 bases outside the gene matches. This CDR3 is built from 17 residues. The CDR3 DNA reads TGTGCCTGGAGTTTCCCGTATAACAGGGGACAACCCTACGAGCAGTACTTC. Translating gives CAWSFPYNRGQPYEQYF.

The chain is built from TRBV2 and TRBJ2-7; D is unclear. Germline V gene lookup returns CDR1 SNHLY and CDR2 FYNNEI. The CDR3 is made up of 10 amino acids. Trimming removed 7 bases from V and 5 bases from J, with 6 bases in between. The CDR3 nucleotides are TGTGCCAGCAAATACAACGAGCAGTACTTC. Its translation is CASKYNEQYF.

V usage is TRBV5-6 and J usage is TRBJ2-7; D is perhaps TRBD2 (6 bases). Germline loops: CDR1 SGHDT, CDR2 YYEEEE. Between the trimmed V and J ends, which lost 1 base and 13 bases, there was a span of 12 bases. This CDR3 region has 11 residues. The CDR3 region is CASSLRRERYF. The CDR3 DNA is TGTGCCAGCAGCTTGAGGAGGGAGAGATACTTC.

V and J are TRBV5-4 and TRBJ1-5; 7 nucleotides align to TRBD1. The V gene's germline CDR1 is SGHNT and CDR2 YYREEE (reference sequence). Trimming took 4 bases from V and 7 from J; bases not matched to a gene: 5. The CDR3 consists of 13 residues. CDR3 sequence: CASSLDREQPQHF. CDR3 DNA: TGTGCCAGCAGCCTCGACAGGGAACAGCCCCAGCATTTT.

The rearrangement joins TRBV28 to TRBJ2-3, with D maybe TRBD2 (5 bases). The V gene's germline CDR1 is MDHEN and CDR2 SYDVKM. The CDR3 loop spans 15 amino acids. V shed 3 bases and J shed 4 bases, with 14 bases lying between them. CDR3 nucleotides: TGTGCCAGCAGTTTTGGCGGGCCCCCGGCAGATACGCAGTATTTT. Its translation is CASSFGGPPADTQYF. Drawing the rest from reference TRBV28 and TRBJ2-3, the complete variable domain is DVKVTQSSRYLVKRTGEKVFLECVQDMDHENMFWYRQDPGLGLRLIYFSYDVKMKEKGDIPEGYSVSREKKERFSLILESASTNQTSMYLCASSFGGPPADTQYFGPGTRLTVL.

The chain has TRBV2 and TRBJ2-7, with TRBD2 matching 10 bases. CDR1 and CDR2 from the germline V gene are SNHLY and FYNNEI. The CDR3 length is 13 residues. V trimming: 5 bases; J trimming: 7 bases; junction bases outside the gene matches: 5. CDR3 amino acids: CASSYQREGEQYF. CDR3 coding DNA: TGTGCCAGCAGTTATCAGCGGGAGGGGGAGCAGTACTTC.

This chain joins TRBV12-5 and TRBJ1-4; a weak D match, TRBD1 (5 bases). Germline V gives CDR1 LGHNT, CDR2 FRNRAP. Trimming took off 2 bases at V and 0 bases at J, with 13 bases between the two ends. The CDR3 is 17 amino acids. CDR3 in amino acids: CASGLNSGFPTNEKLFF. The CDR3 bases are TGTGCTAGTGGTTTGAATTCAGGGTTTCCAACTAATGAAAAACTGTTTTTT. Looking up the rest from reference TRBV12-5 and TRBJ1-4 gives the full variable domain: DARVTQTPRHKVTEMGQEVTMRCQPILGHNTVFWYRQTMMQGLELLAYFRNRAPLDDSGMPKDRFSAEMPDATLATLKIQPSEPRDSAVYFCASGLNSGFPTNEKLFFGSGTQLSVL.

Written as DNA, the CDR3 is TGCGCCAGCACCGACCTCAGGGGGGCCCCAGATACGCAGTATTTT. Its protein product is CASTDLRGAPDTQYF. V usage is TRBV5-1 and J usage is TRBJ2-3, with D maybe TRBD1 (7 bases). From germline, CDR1 is SGHRS and CDR2 YFSETQ. This CDR3 spans 15 amino acids. Deletions cut 6 bases from V and 4 bases from J, with 18 bases between. Variable domain in full (rest from reference TRBV5-1 and TRBJ2-3): KAGVTQTPRYLIKTRGQQVTLSCSPISGHRSVSWYQQTPGQGLQFLFEYFSETQRNKGNFPGRFSGRQFSNSRSEMNVSTLELGDSALYLCASTDLRGAPDTQYFGPGTRLTVL.

This chain connects TRBV5-6 to TRBJ2-1; 8 bases fit TRBD1. The CDR3 consists of 17 residues. The germline gives CDR1 SGHDT, CDR2 YYEEEE. V lost 4 bases, J lost 0 bases, and 9 bases stayed unmatched. This chain's CDR3 is CASSRRTGISSYNEQFF. The CDR3 DNA follows: TGTGCCAGCAGCCGTCGGACAGGGATCAGCTCCTACAATGAGCAGTTCTTC. Full variable domain (missing parts from reference TRBV5-6 and TRBJ2-1): DAGVTQSPTHLIKTRGQQVTLRCSPKSGHDTVSWYQQALGQGPQFIFQYYEEEERQRGNFPDRFSGHQFPNYSSELNVNALLLGDSALYLCASSRRTGISSYNEQFFGPGTRLTVL.

The chain recombines TRBV11-2 with TRBJ2-1; 9 nucleotides align to TRBD2. The CDR3 extends over 16 amino acids. The V gene end was trimmed by 1 base and the J gene end by 7 bases; junction bases not matched to a gene: 8. Per the germline V gene, CDR1 is SGHAT and CDR2 is FQNNGV. CDR3 in amino acids: CASSLGVAGVTNEQFF. CDR3 nucleotide sequence: TGTGCCAGCAGCTTAGGGGTAGCGGGAGTTACGAATGAGCAGTTCTTC.

The V and J genes are TRBV14 and TRBJ2-4, with TRBD2 matching 7 bases. The CDR3 is made up of 15 amino acids. Unmatched junction bases numbered 8, after V lost 1 base and J lost 8 bases. The germline CDR1 and CDR2 sequences are SGHDN and FVKESK. DNA of the CDR3: TGTGCCAGCAGCCAAGCCGGGGCGGGAGCTTACATTCAGTACTTC. This gives the protein CASSQAGAGAYIQYF.